Shown below are 20 T cell receptor beta chains from a single sample sequenced in a study of blood T cell repertoires in COVID-19 (dated by TCRdb to 2020 to 2022). Library construction relied on the immunoSEQ multiplex PCR assay. TCRdb provides this immuneACCESS table in a form limited to in-frame rearrangements. Some clones are lacking; in checked studies, under half of them reflect an unresolved V gene, and why the rest are absent is not known. The sample yields fewer than 200,000 clones; roughly 85% were counted once. The ten largest account for more than 25% of the sample. The sequenced sample consisted of peripheral blood. These receptors originate from a woman in her sixties or seventies with acute or convalescent COVID-19.

V is TRBV2 and J is TRBJ2-3; D possibly corresponds to TRBD1 (6 bases). The CDR3 is 14 amino acids. Germline assignment: CDR1 SNHLY and CDR2 FYNNEI. Trimming left V 7 bases short and J 0 bases short, with 11 bases between. The DNA for the CDR3 is TGTGCCAGCAACAGGGTTCTTAGCACAGATACGCAGTATTTT. This sequence encodes CASNRVLSTDTQYF. Filled out from reference TRBV2 and TRBJ2-3, the complete variable domain reads EPEVTQTPSHQVTQMGQEVILRCVPISNHLYFYWYRQILGQKVEFLVSFYNNEISEKSEIFDDQFSVERPDGSNFTLKIRSTKLEDSAMYFCASNRVLSTDTQYFGPGTRLTVL.

This clone was observed a single time. The CDR3 loop reads CASSVREGAGNEQFF. The CDR3 DNA follows: TGTGCCAGCAGTGTGCGGGAGGGCGCTGGGAATGAGCAGTTCTTC. The rearrangement uses TRBV2 and TRBJ2-1; TRBD2 agrees at 9 bases. Germline V lookup: CDR1 SNHLY, CDR2 FYNNEI. The CDR3 consists of 15 residues. Losses at the gene ends were 4 bases for V and 7 bases for J; bases not matched to a gene: 8.

The J gene is TRBJ1-1, the V gene TRBV5-1; a weak D match, TRBD1 (5 bases). CDR3 size: 16 residues. Germline V gives CDR1 SGHRS, CDR2 YFSETQ. The ends were cut back, 7 bases at V and 0 bases at J, with 19 bases in the middle. The CDR3 sequence: CASGATDALMNTEAFF. CDR3 DNA: TGCGCCAGCGGGGCTACTGACGCTTTAATGAACACTGAAGCTTTCTTT.

CDR3 sequence (DNA): TGTGCTAGTGGTTCCGGACAGGGAGGCGCCGAGCAGTACTTC. It yields the protein CASGSGQGGAEQYF. The chain employs TRBV12-5 and TRBJ2-7; 8 bases match TRBD1. CDR1 and CDR2 (germline): LGHNT, FRNRAP. The CDR3 sequence is 14 residues long. With V trimmed by 4 bases and J by 6 bases, 8 bases remained unmatched.

The chain joins TRBV10-1 to TRBJ1-1; maybe TRBD1 (6 bases). The germline CDR1 and CDR2 sequences are WNHNN and SYGVQD (reference sequence). The ends were cut back, 4 bases at V and 3 bases at J, with 12 bases in the middle. The CDR3 has 14 residues. CDR3 sequence: CASSGGQGYTEAFF. CDR3 coding DNA: TGCGCCAGCAGTGGAGGCCAGGGGTACACTGAAGCTTTCTTT.

V is TRBV2 and J is TRBJ2-3, with TRBD2 identical over 7 bases. The trim removed 8 bases at V and 3 bases at J, leaving 14 bases unmatched. Per germline, CDR1 SNHLY and CDR2 FYNNEI. There are 16 residues in the CDR3. The CDR3 DNA reads as TGTGCCAGCCTCGGCTCAGCGGGAAGGACGACAGATACGCAGTATTTT. It specifies CASLGSAGRTTDTQYF. Drawing the rest from reference TRBV2 and TRBJ2-3, the complete variable domain is EPEVTQTPSHQVTQMGQEVILRCVPISNHLYFYWYRQILGQKVEFLVSFYNNEISEKSEIFDDQFSVERPDGSNFTLKIRSTKLEDSAMYFCASLGSAGRTTDTQYFGPGTRLTVL.

V usage is TRBV24-1 and J usage is TRBJ2-2; D might be TRBD1 (5 bases). CDR3 length equals 14 residues. CDR1 is KGHDR and CDR2 is SFDVKD in the germline V gene. Trimming took 6 bases from V and 0 from J, leaving 7 bases between them. This CDR3 is CATSTGANTGELFF. The CDR3 DNA reads TGTGCCACCAGTACAGGCGCGAACACCGGGGAGCTGTTTTTT.

CDR3 sequence reads: CASSLAGRGGPVVEQFF. CDR3 DNA sequence: TGTGCCAGCAGCTTAGCTGGCCGGGGAGGGCCAGTTGTTGAGCAGTTCTTC. The rearrangement links TRBV11-2 to TRBJ2-1; 7 bases line up with TRBD2. Trimming took 1 base from V and 9 from J; bases not matched to a gene: 15. This CDR3 has 17 amino acids. The germline V gene has CDR1 SGHAT and CDR2 FQNNGV. Full variable domain (rest looked up from reference TRBV11-2 and TRBJ2-1): EAGVAQSPRYKIIEKRQSVAFWCNPISGHATLYWYQQILGQGPKLLIQFQNNGVVDDSQLPKDRFSAERLKGVDSTLKIQPAKLEDSAVYLCASSLAGRGGPVVEQFFGPGTRLTVL.

This chain links TRBV12-5 with TRBJ2-5; 10 bases fit TRBD1. The J segment lost 5 bases and the V segment lost 5 bases, leaving 8 bases of the junction unmatched. Germline V CDR1 and CDR2: LGHNT, FRNRAP. The CDR3 runs 15 residues. CDR3 sequence: CASGPGQGVWETQYF. The DNA of the CDR3 is TGTGCTAGTGGTCCCGGACAGGGGGTTTGGGAGACCCAGTACTTC.

The gene calls are TRBV24-1 and TRBJ2-7, with 9 bases matching TRBD1. This CDR3 has 16 residues. V lost 4 bases and J lost 5; bases outside the gene matches: 11. The V gene's germline CDR1 is KGHDR and CDR2 SFDVKD. CDR3 DNA sequence: TGTGCCACCAGTGACCCTCCCGGGACAGGGTCCAACGAGCAGTACTTC. It codes for CATSDPPGTGSNEQYF.

The chain links TRBV5-6 to TRBJ2-5, with no clear D. The CDR3 covers 16 residues. CDR1 is SGHDT and CDR2 is YYEEEE in the germline V gene. V lost 4 bases to trimming and J lost 5 bases, with 21 bases between them. Written as DNA, the CDR3 is TGTGCCAGCAGCCGTTATAGTCTTTCGCGGTATGAGACCCAGTACTTC. Amino acids: CASSRYSLSRYETQYF.

The CDR3, as DNA: TGTGCCAGCAGCTCCGCCCTTGGTAGCGGGAGGGTCGAGCAGTACTTC. This gives the protein CASSSALGSGRVEQYF. This chain joins TRBV7-8 and TRBJ2-7; 11 bases line up with TRBD2. The germline CDR1 and CDR2 sequences are SGHVS and FQNEAQ. CDR3 size: 16 residues. V lost 4 bases to trimming and J lost 6 bases; unmatched junction nucleotides: 11. Together with reference TRBV7-8 and TRBJ2-7, the CDR3 gives the full variable domain: GAGVSQSPRYKVAKRGQDVALRCDPISGHVSLFWYQQALGQGPEFLTYFQNEAQLDKSGLPSDRFFAERPEGSVSTLKIQRTQQEDSAVYLCASSSALGSGRVEQYFGPGTRLTVT.

This clone was found many times. V gene TRBV7-9 combines with J gene TRBJ2-7, with 7 bases fitting TRBD1. Germline V gives CDR1 SEHNR, CDR2 FQNEAQ (reference sequence). V was pared by 5 bases and J by 1 base, with 11 bases of the junction left unmatched. The CDR3 length is 16 residues. In DNA, the CDR3 is TGTGCCAGCAGCCTAAGCCGGGACAGTGTGTCCTACGAGCAGTACTTC. Translated, it gives CASSLSRDSVSYEQYF.

The V gene is TRBV7-2, the J gene TRBJ2-1; no definite D call. This CDR3 is built from 14 residues. V was clipped by 3 bases and J by 7 bases, with 13 bases between them. Germline values: CDR1 SGHTA, CDR2 FQGNSA. The CDR3 is CASSFRPGSNEQFF. CDR3 sequence (DNA): TGTGCCAGCAGCTTCCGACCGGGTAGTAATGAGCAGTTCTTC.

The chain combines TRBV5-4 with TRBJ2-7; TRBD1 agrees at 7 bases. Trimming at V came to 3 bases and at J to 0 bases, leaving 15 bases not matched to a gene. The CDR3 runs to 18 residues. Germline loops: CDR1 SGHNT, CDR2 YYREEE (reference sequence). The CDR3 DNA reads as TGTGCCAGCAGCTCAGGGACAGAGGGCTTACGTGTCTCCTACGAGCAGTACTTC. Translating it yields CASSSGTEGLRVSYEQYF.

The chain has TRBV2 and TRBJ2-3; 11 positions agree with TRBD2. This CDR3 is 15 amino acids long. The germline V gene encodes CDR1 SNHLY and CDR2 FYNNEI. V lost 6 bases, J lost 4 bases, and 6 bases stayed unmatched. CDR3 protein: CASSPTSGNADTQYF. CDR3 bases: TGTGCCAGCAGCCCGACTAGCGGGAACGCAGATACGCAGTATTTT.

J is TRBJ1-6 and V is TRBV27; 7 bases map to TRBD1. The V and J ends lost 5 bases and 1 base, in that order; junction bases with no gene match: 11. CDR1 and CDR2 from the germline V gene are MNHEY and SMNVEV (reference sequence). The CDR3 runs 18 residues. In DNA form, the CDR3 reads TGTGCCAGCAGTCCGCAGCAGGGGGGTTGGTCCTATAATTCACCCCTCCACTTT. Its translation: CASSPQQGGWSYNSPLHF.

The chain employs TRBV7-9 and TRBJ1-6; D not certain. V was trimmed by 5 bases and J by 9 bases, leaving 14 bases between them. The germline gives CDR1 SEHNR, CDR2 FQNEAQ (reference sequence). This CDR3 is 14 amino acids long. CDR3 in amino acids: CASSLPRPSSPLHF. CDR3 nucleotides: TGTGCCAGCAGCCTTCCCCGTCCTAGTTCACCCCTCCACTTT. Drawing the rest from reference TRBV7-9 and TRBJ1-6, the complete variable domain is DTGVSQNPRHKITKRGQNVTFRCDPISEHNRLYWYRQTLGQGPEFLTYFQNEAQLEKSRLLSDRFSAERPKGSFSTLEIQRTEQGDSAMYLCASSLPRPSSPLHFGNGTRLTVT.

J is TRBJ2-7 and V is TRBV7-9; D is uncertain. The CDR3 covers 14 residues. Germline lookup yields CDR1 SEHNR and CDR2 FQNEAQ (reference sequence). With 5 bases removed from V and 3 bases from J, the gap between germline ends came to 14 bases. The CDR3 sequence: CASSPFGPGYEQYF. The CDR3, as DNA: TGTGCCAGCAGCCCGTTCGGTCCCGGCTACGAGCAGTACTTC.

Concerning this clone: Other nucleotide sequences in the sample specify the same CDR3. This sequence joins TRBV29-1 and TRBJ2-1, with 7 bases identical to TRBD2. V lost 4 bases and J lost 4; bases outside the gene matches: 4. The CDR3 extends over 13 amino acids. CDR1 is SQVTM, CDR2 ANQGSEA, per germline. DNA for the CDR3: TGCAGCGTTGGCGGGGAGGGGTACAATGAGCAGTTCTTC. Encoded protein: CSVGGEGYNEQFF.